This TCR beta chain was sequenced in a study of technical replicates of blood from a few donors. Clones were read by immunoSEQ multiplex PCR, and TCRdb kept only the in-frame ones, dropping some. The table has approximately 87,000 clones, 95% seen once. V lost 6 bases to trimming and J lost 2 bases, with 14 bases between them. The germline gives CDR1 SGHNT, CDR2 YYREEE (reference sequence). The CDR3 sequence is 14 residues long. This clone has just one count. The chain links TRBV5-4 to TRBJ1-2; D is unclear. Sequencing input: T cells isolated from PBMCs. This TCR was sampled from a human donor in good health. For the CDR3, the DNA is TGTGCCAGCAACACTGGTCGGGGAAACTATGGCTACACCTTC. Translation: CASNTGRGNYGYTF.